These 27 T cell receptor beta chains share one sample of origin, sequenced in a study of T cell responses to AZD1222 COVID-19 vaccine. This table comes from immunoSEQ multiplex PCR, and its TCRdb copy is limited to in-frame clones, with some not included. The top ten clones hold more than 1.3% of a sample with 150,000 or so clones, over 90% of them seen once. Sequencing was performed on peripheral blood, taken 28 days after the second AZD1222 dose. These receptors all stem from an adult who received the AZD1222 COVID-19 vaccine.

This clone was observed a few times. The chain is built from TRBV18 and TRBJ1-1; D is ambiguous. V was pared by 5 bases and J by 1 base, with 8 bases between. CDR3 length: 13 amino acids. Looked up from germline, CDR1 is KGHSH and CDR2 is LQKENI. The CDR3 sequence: CASSNSENTEAFF. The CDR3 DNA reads TGTGCCAGCTCAAACAGCGAGAACACTGAAGCTTTCTTT.

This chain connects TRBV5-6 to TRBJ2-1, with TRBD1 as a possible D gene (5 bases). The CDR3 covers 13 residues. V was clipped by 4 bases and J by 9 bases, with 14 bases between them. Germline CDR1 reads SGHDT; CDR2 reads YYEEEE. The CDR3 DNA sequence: TGTGCCAGCAGCCCACGAGTTCAGGGTGAGCAGTTCTTC. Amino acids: CASSPRVQGEQFF. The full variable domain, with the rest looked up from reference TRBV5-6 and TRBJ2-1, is DAGVTQSPTHLIKTRGQQVTLRCSPKSGHDTVSWYQQALGQGPQFIFQYYEEEERQRGNFPDRFSGHQFPNYSSELNVNALLLGDSALYLCASSPRVQGEQFFGPGTRLTVL.

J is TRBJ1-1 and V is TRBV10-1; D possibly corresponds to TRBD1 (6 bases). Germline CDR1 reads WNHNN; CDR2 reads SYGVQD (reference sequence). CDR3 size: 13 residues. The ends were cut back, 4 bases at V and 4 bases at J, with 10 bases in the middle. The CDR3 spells CASSAGTITEAFF. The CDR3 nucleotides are TGCGCCAGCAGTGCTGGGACAATCACTGAAGCTTTCTTT.

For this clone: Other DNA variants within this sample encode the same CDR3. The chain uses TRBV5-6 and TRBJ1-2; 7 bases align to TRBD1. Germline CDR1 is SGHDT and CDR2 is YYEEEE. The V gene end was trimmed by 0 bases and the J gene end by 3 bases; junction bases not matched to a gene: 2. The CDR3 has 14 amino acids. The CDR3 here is CASSLGQGDYGYTF. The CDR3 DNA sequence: TGTGCCAGCAGCTTGGGACAGGGCGACTATGGCTACACCTTC.

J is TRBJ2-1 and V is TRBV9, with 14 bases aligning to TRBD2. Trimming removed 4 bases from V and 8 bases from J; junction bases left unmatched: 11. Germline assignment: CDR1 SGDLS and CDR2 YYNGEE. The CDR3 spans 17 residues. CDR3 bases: TGTGCCAGCAGCCTGGCCCCGACTAGCGGGGGGGGCGATGAGCAGTTCTTC. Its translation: CASSLAPTSGGGDEQFF.

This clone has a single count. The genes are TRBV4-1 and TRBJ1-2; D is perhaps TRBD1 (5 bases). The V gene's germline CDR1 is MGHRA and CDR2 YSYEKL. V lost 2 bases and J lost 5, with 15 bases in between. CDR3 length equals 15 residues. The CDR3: CASSQPRAGQYGYTF. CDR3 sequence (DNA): TGCGCCAGCAGCCAACCCCGGGCAGGGCAATATGGCTACACCTTC.

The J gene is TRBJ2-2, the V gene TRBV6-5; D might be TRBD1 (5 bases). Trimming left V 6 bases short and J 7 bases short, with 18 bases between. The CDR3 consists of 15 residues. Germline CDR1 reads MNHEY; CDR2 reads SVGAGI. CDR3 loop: CASSPRRGRGGELFF. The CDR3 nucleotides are TGTGCCAGCAGCCCCCGAAGGGGAAGGGGCGGGGAGCTGTTTTTT.

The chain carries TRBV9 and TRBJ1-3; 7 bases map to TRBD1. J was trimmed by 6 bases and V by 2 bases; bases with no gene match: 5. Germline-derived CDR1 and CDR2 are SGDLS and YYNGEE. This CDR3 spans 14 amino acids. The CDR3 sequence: CASSVDREKNTIYF. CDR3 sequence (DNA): TGTGCCAGCAGCGTCGACAGGGAAAAAAACACCATATATTTT.

CDR3 sequence (DNA): TGTGCCAGCAGCCAAATCTCTAGCACAGATACGCAGTATTTT. Its translation: CASSQISSTDTQYF. The chain carries TRBV14 and TRBJ2-3; D unresolved. The germline V and J ends were trimmed by 2 bases and 0 bases, with 6 bases remaining between them. This CDR3 region has 14 residues. Looked up from germline, CDR1 is SGHDN and CDR2 is FVKESK.

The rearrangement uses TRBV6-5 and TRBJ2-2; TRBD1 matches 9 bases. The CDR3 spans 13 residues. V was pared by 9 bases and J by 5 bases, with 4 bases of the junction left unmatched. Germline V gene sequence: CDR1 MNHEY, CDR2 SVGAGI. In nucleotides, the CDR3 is TGTGCCAGTTCACAGGGGGCGACCGGGGAGCTGTTTTTT. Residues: CASSQGATGELFF.

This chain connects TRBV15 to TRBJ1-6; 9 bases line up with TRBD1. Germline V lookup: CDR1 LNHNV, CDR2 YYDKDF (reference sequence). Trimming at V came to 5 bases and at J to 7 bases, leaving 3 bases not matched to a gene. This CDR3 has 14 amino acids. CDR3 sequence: CATSQGTGNSPLHF. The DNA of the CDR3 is TGTGCCACCAGCCAAGGGACAGGGAATTCACCCCTCCACTTT.

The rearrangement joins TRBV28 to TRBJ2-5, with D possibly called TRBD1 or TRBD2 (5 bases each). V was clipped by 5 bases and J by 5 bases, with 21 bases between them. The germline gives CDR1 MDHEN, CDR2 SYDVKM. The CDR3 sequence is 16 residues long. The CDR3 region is CASSEGRGIASETQYF. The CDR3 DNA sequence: TGTGCCAGCAGTGAGGGAAGGGGAATAGCGTCGGAGACCCAGTACTTC.

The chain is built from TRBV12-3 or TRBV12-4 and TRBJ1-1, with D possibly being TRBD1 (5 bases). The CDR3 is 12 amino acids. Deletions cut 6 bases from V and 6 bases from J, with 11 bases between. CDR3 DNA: TGTGCCAGCAGCCTCGGGGCAGCTGAAGCTTTCTTT. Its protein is CASSLGAAEAFF.

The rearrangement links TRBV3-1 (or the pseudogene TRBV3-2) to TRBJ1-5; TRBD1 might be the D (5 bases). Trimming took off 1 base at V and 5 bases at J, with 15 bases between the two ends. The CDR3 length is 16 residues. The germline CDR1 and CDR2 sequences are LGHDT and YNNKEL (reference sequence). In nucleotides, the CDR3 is TGTGCCAGCAGCCAAGGCCGCTCTCGGGACTATCAGCCCCAGCATTTT. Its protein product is CASSQGRSRDYQPQHF.

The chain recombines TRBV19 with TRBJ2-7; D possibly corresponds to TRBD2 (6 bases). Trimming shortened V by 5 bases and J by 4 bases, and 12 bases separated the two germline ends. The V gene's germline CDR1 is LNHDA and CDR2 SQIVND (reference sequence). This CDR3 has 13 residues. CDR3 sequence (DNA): TGTGCCAGTAGTCGGCGACTAGGGTACGAGCAGTACTTC. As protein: CASSRRLGYEQYF. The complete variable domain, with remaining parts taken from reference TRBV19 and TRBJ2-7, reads DGGITQSPKYLFRKEGQNVTLSCEQNLNHDAMYWYRQDPGQGLRLIYYSQIVNDFQKGDIAEGYSVSREKKESFPLTVTSAQKNPTAFYLCASSRRLGYEQYFGPGTRLTVT.

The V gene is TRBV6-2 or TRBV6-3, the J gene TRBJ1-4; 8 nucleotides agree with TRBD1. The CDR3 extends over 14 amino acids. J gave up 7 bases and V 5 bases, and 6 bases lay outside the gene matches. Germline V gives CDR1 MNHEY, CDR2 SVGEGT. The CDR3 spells CASSPPTGGEKLFF. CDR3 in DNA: TGTGCCAGCAGTCCCCCAACAGGGGGTGAAAAACTGTTTTTT.

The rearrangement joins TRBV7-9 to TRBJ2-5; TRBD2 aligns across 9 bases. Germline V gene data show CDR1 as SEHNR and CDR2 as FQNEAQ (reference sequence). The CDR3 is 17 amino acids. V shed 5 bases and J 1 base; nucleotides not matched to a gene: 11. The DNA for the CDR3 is TGTGCCAGCAGCCGTTGGAGTGGCGGGAGGGGCCAAGAGACCCAGTACTTC. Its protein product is CASSRWSGGRGQETQYF.

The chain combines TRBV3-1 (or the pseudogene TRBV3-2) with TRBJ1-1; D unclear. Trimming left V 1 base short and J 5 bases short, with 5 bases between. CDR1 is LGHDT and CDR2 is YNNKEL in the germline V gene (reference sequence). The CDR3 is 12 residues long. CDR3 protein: CASSQVQTEAFF. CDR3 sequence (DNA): TGTGCCAGCAGCCAAGTTCAGACTGAAGCTTTCTTT.

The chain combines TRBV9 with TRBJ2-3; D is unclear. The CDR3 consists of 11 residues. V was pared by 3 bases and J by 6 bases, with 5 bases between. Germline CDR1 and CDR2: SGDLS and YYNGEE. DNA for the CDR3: TGTGCCAGCAGCGAGAGCGATACGCAGTATTTT. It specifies CASSESDTQYF.

For the CDR3, the DNA is TGTGCCTGGAGTGTCTGGCCTAGCACCAATGAGCAGTTCTTC. It is translated as CAWSVWPSTNEQFF. This sequence joins TRBV30 and TRBJ2-1; a possible D gene is TRBD2 (5 bases). There are 14 residues in the CDR3. V was cut by 0 bases and J by 6 bases, with 12 bases left in between. CDR1 and CDR2 (germline): GTSNPN, SVGIG (reference sequence).

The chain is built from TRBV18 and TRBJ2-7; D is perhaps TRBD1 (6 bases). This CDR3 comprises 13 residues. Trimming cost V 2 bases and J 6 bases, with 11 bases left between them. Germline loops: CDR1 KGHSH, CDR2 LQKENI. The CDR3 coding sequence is TGTGCCAGCTCACCAGACTTAGGGGGCGAGCAGTACTTC. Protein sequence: CASSPDLGGEQYF.

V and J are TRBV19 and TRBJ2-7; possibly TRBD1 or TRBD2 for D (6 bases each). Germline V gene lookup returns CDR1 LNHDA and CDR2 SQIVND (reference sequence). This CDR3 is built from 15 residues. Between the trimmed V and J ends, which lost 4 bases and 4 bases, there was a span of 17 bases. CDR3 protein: CASSRPGGPSYEQYF. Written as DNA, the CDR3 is TGTGCCAGTAGTAGACCCGGGGGCCCTTCATACGAGCAGTACTTC. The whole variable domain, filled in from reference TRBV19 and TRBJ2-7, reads DGGITQSPKYLFRKEGQNVTLSCEQNLNHDAMYWYRQDPGQGLRLIYYSQIVNDFQKGDIAEGYSVSREKKESFPLTVTSAQKNPTAFYLCASSRPGGPSYEQYFGPGTRLTVT.

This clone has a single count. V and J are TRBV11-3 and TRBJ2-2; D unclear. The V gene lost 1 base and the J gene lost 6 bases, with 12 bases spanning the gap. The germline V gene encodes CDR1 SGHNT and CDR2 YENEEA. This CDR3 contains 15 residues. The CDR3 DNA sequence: TGTGCCAGCAGCTTAGTTGGTAGCTCCTCCGGGGAGCTGTTTTTT. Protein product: CASSLVGSSSGELFF.

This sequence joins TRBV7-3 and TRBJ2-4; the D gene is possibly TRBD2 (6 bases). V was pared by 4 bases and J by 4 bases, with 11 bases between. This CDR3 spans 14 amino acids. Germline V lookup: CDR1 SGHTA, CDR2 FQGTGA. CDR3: CASSSGTGKNIQYF. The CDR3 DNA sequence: TGTGCCAGCAGCTCCGGGACTGGAAAAAACATTCAGTACTTC.

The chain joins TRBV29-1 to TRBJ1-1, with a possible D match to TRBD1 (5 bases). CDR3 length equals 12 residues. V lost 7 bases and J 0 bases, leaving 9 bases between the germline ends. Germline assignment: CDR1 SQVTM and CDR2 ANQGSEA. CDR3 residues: CSADTMNTEAFF. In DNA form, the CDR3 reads TGCAGCGCGGACACCATGAACACTGAAGCTTTCTTT. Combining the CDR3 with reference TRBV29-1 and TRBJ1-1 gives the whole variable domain SAVISQKPSRDICQRGTSLTIQCQVDSQVTMMFWYRQQPGQSLTLIATANQGSEATYESGFVIDKFPISRPNLTFSTLTVSNMSPEDSSIYLCSADTMNTEAFFGQGTRLTVV.

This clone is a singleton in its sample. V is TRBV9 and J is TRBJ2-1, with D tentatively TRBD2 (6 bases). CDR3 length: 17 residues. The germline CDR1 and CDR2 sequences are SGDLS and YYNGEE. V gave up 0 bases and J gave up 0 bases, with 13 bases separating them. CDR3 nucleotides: TGTGCCAGCAGCGTAGGTAGCGGAGGCGTCTCCTACAATGAGCAGTTCTTC. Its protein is CASSVGSGGVSYNEQFF.

The CDR3 here is CASSPVGAWDTIYF. For the CDR3, the DNA is TGTGCCAGCAGCCCCGTGGGGGCGTGGGACACCATATATTTT. The chain recombines TRBV5-5 with TRBJ1-3, with D perhaps TRBD1 (6 bases). The germline CDR1 and CDR2 sequences are SGHKS and YYEKEE (reference sequence). V was cut by 4 bases and J by 8 bases, with 16 bases left in between. CDR3 length: 14 residues.